The clone carrying this T cell receptor beta chain has a count of ten or more. Its cognate antigen is unknown. PBMCs originated in roughly 9.3 ml of fresh peripheral blood. This sample is part of a study of Graves' ophthalmopathy and Graves' hyperthyroidism. Findings and limits, study-wide: The model flagged ophthalmopathy progression at about 71% sensitivity and roughly 72% specificity.

RNA transcripts were the template, and TCR beta CDR3 regions were amplified from them. The library came from an HTBI-primed first-round RT-PCR and a second-round multiplex PCR. TCRdb fed the multiplex PCR reads into MiXCR, producing one record per CDR3 protein. The sample lists around 400,000 distinct CDR3 sequences, around 20% occurring once. CDR3 size: 16 residues. V lost 0 bases and J lost 5; bases outside the gene matches: 7. In germline, CDR1 is SEHNR, CDR2 FQNEAQ (reference sequence). Sequencing input: peripheral blood. This sequence joins TRBV7-9 and TRBJ2-7; TRBD1 agrees at 10 bases. This sequence originates from a woman aged 18-29 years with stable Graves' hyperthyroidism. The CDR3 sequence is CASSLAQTGGSDEQYF. The DNA of the CDR3 is TGTGCCAGCAGCTTAGCACAGACAGGGGGCTCGGACGAGCAGTACTTC.